Sequencing of this TCR beta chain was carried out in a study of blood T cell repertoires in COVID-19. Participants had their cohort set by participant-reported clinical history. Germline-derived CDR1 and CDR2 are MNHEY and SMNVEV (reference sequence). This CDR3 contains 14 residues. V was trimmed by 5 bases and J by 4 bases, leaving 14 bases between them. Only in-frame clones appear in the TCRdb table, and some are missing; sequencing was by immunoSEQ multiplex PCR. The sample has some 300,000 clones, roughly 90% seen once; the top ten hold 3.5% to 4.5%. J is TRBJ1-1 and V is TRBV27; D is unresolved. The sequenced material came from PBMCs or T cells enriched from blood (not recorded which). This sequence originates from a woman younger than 35 with acute COVID-19. CDR3 sequence (DNA): TGTGCCAGCAGTAGAACACCGACGGGCACTGAAGCTTTCTTT. Translating it yields CASSRTPTGTEAFF.